This T cell receptor (beta chain) originates from a study of blood T cell repertoires in COVID-19. Turning to the study itself: The United States, Italy and Spain provided the acute and convalescent COVID-19 samples. In each case, the material was cDNA or gDNA derived from T cells, B-cell-depleted T cells, or PBMCs.

J lost 4 bases, V lost 4 bases, and 14 bases had no gene match. The CDR3 extends over 18 amino acids. Germline lookup yields CDR1 MGHRA and CDR2 YSYEKL. Per the study methods: For nucleated cells, counts were estimated from reference gene primer amplification. TCRdb's copy holds only in-frame clones and misses some; the assay was immunoSEQ multiplex PCR. V and J calls and clone size follow that table, whereas D and trimming were derived from the DNA. Of some 250,000 clones listed, about 86% are singletons. This chain connects TRBV4-1 to TRBJ2-7, with 12 bases that match TRBD1. The sequence was obtained from a woman between 25 and 40 years old who had recovered from COVID-19. The sample taken for sequencing was peripheral blood. The CDR3 DNA is TGCGCCAGCAGCCTGGGACAGGGGGCGACCCATGCGGAATACGAGCAGTACTTC. Amino acids: CASSLGQGATHAEYEQYF.